The rows below give T cell receptor beta chains drawn from one sample of a study of PD-L1 blockade in urothelial cancer. Sequencing was performed with immunoSEQ multiplex PCR; in TCRdb, only in-frame clones are kept and a portion is missing. The sample records 25,000 to 35,000 clones, approximately 86% being singletons. The material was PBMCs, obtained around atezolizumab (anti-PD-L1) treatment. The receptors derive from a man aged 45-65 years with urothelial cancer. CDR3s include the opening cysteine and the closing phenylalanine or tryptophan. A D gene is named only where the DNA matches it firmly. Not every row has a clone size; where given, it reads once, few, many or a size class.

d_call | j_call | v_call | clone_size | cdr3_aa | cdr3_nt
TRBD1 | TRBJ2-1 | TRBV5-1 | . | CASSLGDRVYYNEQFF | TGCGCCAGCAGCTTGGGGGACAGGGTTTACTACAATGAGCAGTTCTTC
. | TRBJ2-1 | TRBV5-1 | . | CASSLVRGAYNEQFF | TGCGCCAGCAGCTTGGTCAGGGGGGCCTACAATGAGCAGTTCTTC
TRBD1 | TRBJ2-5 | TRBV9 | . | CASSARTGEETQYF | TGTGCCAGCAGCGCAAGGACAGGGGAAGAGACCCAGTACTTC
TRBD1 | TRBJ1-1 | TRBV25-1 | . | CASSVTGVGTEAFF | TGTGCCAGCAGTGTGACAGGGGTGGGCACTGAAGCTTTCTTT
. | TRBJ2-5 | TRBV21-1 | . | CASSNREGRQETQYF | TGTGCCAGCAGCAATAGGGAGGGAAGGCAAGAGACCCAGTACTTC
TRBD2 | TRBJ2-5 | TRBV6-1 | . | CASSRSGGETQYF | TGTGCCAGCAGTCGAAGCGGGGGTGAGACCCAGTACTTC
. | TRBJ1-2 | TRBV19 | . | CASTDTTRGFHYGYTF | TGTGCCAGTACAGACACTACCAGGGGTTTTCACTATGGCTACACCTTC
TRBD2 | TRBJ2-1 | TRBV7-2 | . | CASSSDSGKYYNEQFF | TGTGCCAGCAGCTCGGATAGCGGGAAGTATTACAATGAGCAGTTCTTC
TRBD1 | TRBJ2-5 | TRBV7-9 | . | CASSLGDRVGETQYF | TGTGCCAGCAGCTTAGGGGACAGGGTAGGGGAGACCCAGTACTTC
. | TRBJ1-1 | TRBV9 | few | CASSETGVGNTEAFF | TGTGCCAGCAGCGAGACCGGGGTCGGGAACACTGAAGCTTTCTTT
TRBD1 | TRBJ2-4 | TRBV11-2 | . | CASSSMWTGGKNIQYF | TGTGCCAGCAGCTCGATGTGGACAGGCGGCAAAAACATTCAGTACTTC
. | TRBJ1-2 | TRBV11-2 | . | CASRTLTGRSNYGYTF | TGTGCCAGCCGAACCCTGACCGGGAGATCTAACTATGGCTACACCTTC
. | TRBJ1-2 | TRBV14 | . | CASSQVGYGYTF | TGTGCCAGCAGCCAAGTCGGGTACGGCTACACCTTC
TRBD2 | TRBJ2-2 | TRBV4-3 | once | CASSQASGRTGELFF | TGCGCCAGCAGCCAAGCTAGCGGGAGAACCGGGGAGCTGTTTTTT
TRBD1 | TRBJ1-6 | TRBV5-1 | few | CASSSGQDDSPLHF | TGCGCCAGCAGCTCAGGACAGGATGATTCACCCCTCCACTTT
TRBD2 | TRBJ2-1 | TRBV27 | . | CASSFRRTSGRGDEQFF | TGTGCCAGCAGTTTCCGGAGGACTAGCGGGAGAGGGGATGAGCAGTTCTTC
TRBD1 | TRBJ1-3 | TRBV25-1 | . | CASRPGQGILSGNTIYF | TGTGCCAGCAGGCCGGGACAGGGTATCCTCTCTGGAAACACCATATATTTT
TRBD1 | TRBJ2-1 | TRBV30 | . | CAWSVQGVPYNEQFF | TGTGCCTGGAGTGTACAGGGGGTTCCATACAATGAGCAGTTCTTC
TRBD2 | TRBJ2-1 | TRBV6-6 | . | CASIFLAGTGNEQFF | TGTGCCAGCATCTTTCTAGCGGGGACCGGCAATGAGCAGTTCTTC
TRBD2 | TRBJ2-5 | TRBV19 | . | CASSKPPAGGQETQYF | TGTGCCAGTAGTAAACCCCCAGCGGGAGGCCAAGAGACCCAGTACTTC
. | TRBJ2-5 | TRBV5-6 | . | CASNPSVEETQYF | TGTGCCAGCAACCCTAGCGTCGAAGAGACCCAGTACTTC
TRBD2 | TRBJ2-5 | TRBV9 | . | CASKVGGEVGETQYF | TGTGCCAGCAAAGTGGGAGGGGAGGTCGGAGAGACCCAGTACTTC
TRBD1 | TRBJ2-5 | TRBV29-1 | . | CSVGRTGVGQETQYF | TGCAGCGTTGGGCGGACAGGGGTTGGCCAAGAGACCCAGTACTTC
TRBD2 | TRBJ2-7 | TRBV10-1 | . | CARPGLAGSKLYEQYF | TGCGCCAGACCGGGACTAGCGGGATCTAAGCTCTACGAGCAGTACTTC
. | TRBJ1-4 | TRBV6-6 | . | CASRGADRNEKLFF | TGTGCCAGCCGGGGGGCGGATCGTAATGAAAAACTGTTTTTT
TRBD1 | TRBJ2-5 | TRBV19 | . | CASSIGTGGGMETQYF | TGTGCCAGTAGTATAGGGACAGGGGGCGGGATGGAGACCCAGTACTTC
TRBD2 | TRBJ2-1 | TRBV19 | . | CASTRERGEQFF | TGTGCCAGTACCAGAGAGCGGGGCGAGCAGTTCTTC
TRBD2 | TRBJ2-3 | TRBV10-2 | . | CASRGLATDTQYF | TGCGCCAGCAGAGGACTAGCGACAGATACGCAGTATTTT
. | TRBJ2-2 | TRBV10-1 | . | CASSESPEGQPNTGELFF | TGCGCCAGCAGTGAATCCCCGGAGGGACAGCCTAACACCGGGGAGCTGTTTTTT
. | TRBJ2-1 | TRBV10-1 | once | CASSEPGGIGEQFF | TGCGCCAGCAGTGAGCCAGGAGGCATCGGTGAGCAGTTCTTC
. | TRBJ1-4 | TRBV6-6 | . | CASSYLPGGGEKLFF | TGTGCCAGCAGTTACCTCCCGGGGGGCGGTGAAAAACTGTTTTTT
TRBD1 | TRBJ2-1 | TRBV27 | . | CASSSRQGAPNEQFF | TGTGCCAGCAGTTCTAGGCAGGGGGCTCCGAATGAGCAGTTCTTC
TRBD1 | TRBJ1-6 | TRBV2 | . | CASRTRQGADSPLHF | TGTGCCAGCAGGACAAGACAGGGGGCTGATTCACCCCTCCACTTT
. | TRBJ2-3 | TRBV11-3 | . | CASRKKADTDTQYF | TGTGCCAGCAGAAAAAAAGCGGACACAGATACGCAGTATTTT
TRBD2 | TRBJ2-1 | TRBV4-2 | . | CASSRLAGGQPFF | TGTGCCAGCAGCCGACTAGCGGGGGGGCAACCATTCTTC
TRBD1 | TRBJ1-1 | TRBV18 | . | CASSPLTGSNTEAFF | TGTGCCAGCTCACCCCTGACAGGGTCGAACACTGAAGCTTTCTTT
. | TRBJ1-1 | TRBV28 | . | CASSSPLGPNTEAFF | TGTGCCAGCAGTTCTCCTTTGGGGCCGAACACTGAAGCTTTCTTT
TRBD2 | TRBJ2-1 | TRBV2 | . | CASSEKRGAYNEQFF | TGTGCCAGCAGTGAAAAGCGGGGGGCCTACAATGAGCAGTTCTTC
TRBD2 | TRBJ2-1 | TRBV6-4 | . | CASSDFSGSTYNEQFF | TGTGCCAGCAGTGACTTTAGCGGGAGTACCTACAATGAGCAGTTCTTC
. | TRBJ2-2 | TRBV4-2 | . | CASSQDKGPGELFF | TGTGCCAGCAGCCAAGATAAGGGGCCCGGGGAGCTGTTTTTT
TRBD2 | TRBJ2-6 | TRBV10-3 | . | CAISESSGSRVGANVLTF | TGTGCCATCAGTGAGTCGAGCGGGAGTAGGGTTGGGGCCAACGTCCTGACTTTC
TRBD1 | TRBJ2-7 | TRBV14 | . | CASSQDGTGYHEQYF | TGTGCCAGCAGCCAAGATGGGACAGGGTACCACGAGCAGTACTTC
TRBD2 | TRBJ2-3 | TRBV4-1 | . | CASSQETSGSSTDTQYF | TGCGCCAGCAGCCAGGAGACTAGCGGGTCTAGCACAGATACGCAGTATTTT
. | TRBJ2-1 | TRBV30 | . | CAWTRSDEQFF | TGTGCCTGGACTCGTAGCGATGAGCAGTTCTTC
. | TRBJ2-5 | TRBV5-4 | . | CASSWPPEAKEYF | TGTGCCAGCAGCTGGCCGCCTGAGGCCAAAGAGTACTTC
TRBD2 | TRBJ2-7 | TRBV11-2 | . | CASSPHIAGSGYEQYF | TGTGCCAGCAGCCCCCACATAGCGGGATCGGGGTACGAGCAGTACTTC
TRBD2 | TRBJ2-5 | TRBV9 | . | CASSVDGSGIRETQYF | TGTGCCAGCAGCGTAGATGGTAGCGGGATTCGGGAGACCCAGTACTTC